This T cell receptor beta chain was sequenced for a study of T-cell reconstitution after alpha-beta-depleted transplantation in children. Study-wide findings and caveats: The authors attributed T-cell counts and diversity one year after transplant mostly to newly produced T cells. It was surviving recipient T cells and thymic progenitors that gave some patients high TCRbeta diversity at day 60. Approximately two months post-transplant, alpha-beta T cells reportedly originated from several hundred expanded graft clones.

Unique molecular identifiers were used to barcode this TCRbeta library. TCRdb independently ran MiXCR on the PCR reads; one entry per CDR3 protein. Of about 900,000 distinct CDR3 sequences listed, less than 30% were seen once; the top ten hold roughly 30%. Per germline, CDR1 DFQATT and CDR2 SNEGSKA (reference sequence). V lost 3 bases and J lost 0, with 8 bases in between. The CDR3 has 13 amino acids. As for this clonotype: What it binds is unknown.

The material was PBMCs, mostly from graft donor cells, obtained 360 days after TCRalphabeta/CD19-depleted stem cell transplant. The chain has TRBV20-1 and TRBJ1-1; D ambiguous. This TCR was sampled from a boy younger than two who had a stem cell transplant for SCID, so the T cells may come from the graft donor. The CDR3, as DNA: TGCAGTGCTAGTTTGTCGATGAACACTGAAGCTTTCTTT. Protein product: CSASLSMNTEAFF.